Listed below are T cell receptor beta chains from one sample, sequenced in a study of shared clonotypes between healthy human individuals. The table came from immunoSEQ multiplex PCR; TCRdb's copy has only in-frame clones and leaves some out. The sample yields some 580,000 clones, 95% to 98% seen once. The specimen was naive CD8+ T cells sorted from blood. The origin of the receptors is a man aged 25-40 years in good health. The CDR3 runs from the conserved cysteine through the conserved F or W. A D gene is named only where the DNA matches it firmly. Rows may omit the clone size; those that give it use once, few, many or a size class.

>.|TRBV4-3|TRBJ2-1|.
CASSPSRGFIPSQYNEQFF
TGCGCCAGCAGCCCGTCTCGCGGATTCATACCGTCACAGTACAATGAGCAGTTCTTC
>.|TRBV27|TRBJ2-7|.
CASSQIGDEQYF
TGTGCCAGCAGCCAGATTGGGGATGAGCAGTACTTC
>.|TRBV6-6|TRBJ2-7|TRBD2
CASASRPGTSGNEQYF
TGTGCCAGCGCATCCCGCCCAGGGACTAGCGGAAACGAGCAGTACTTC
>.|TRBV27|TRBJ2-5|TRBD2
CASSFGGLAQETQYF
TGTGCCAGCAGTTTTGGCGGACTAGCTCAAGAGACCCAGTACTTC
>.|TRBV28|TRBJ2-1|TRBD2
CASSLDAGTSGRSYNEQFF
TGTGCCAGCAGTTTAGACGCGGGGACTAGCGGGAGATCTTACAATGAGCAGTTCTTC
>once|TRBV4-3|TRBJ2-2|.
CASSQDKGTGELFF
TGCGCCAGCAGCCAAGATAAGGGGACCGGGGAGCTGTTTTTT
>.|TRBV5-1|TRBJ1-4|.
CASSRGQNEKLFF
TGCGCCAGCAGTCGAGGACAGAATGAAAAACTGTTTTTT
>.|TRBV5-6|TRBJ2-5|TRBD1
CASSRKGQGSLETQYF
TGTGCCAGCAGCCGAAAAGGACAGGGGTCCCTGGAGACCCAGTACTTC
>once|TRBV29-1|TRBJ2-7|TRBD2
CSVSGTSGSTYEQYF
TGCAGCGTCTCCGGGACTAGCGGGAGTACCTACGAGCAGTACTTC
>.|TRBV4-1|TRBJ2-2|.
CASSHVLENTGELFF
TGCGCCAGCAGCCACGTCCTAGAGAACACCGGGGAGCTGTTTTTT
>.|TRBV7-8|TRBJ2-3|.
CASSLGVWGDTQYF
TGTGCCAGCAGCTTAGGAGTTTGGGGAGATACGCAGTATTTT
>.|TRBV28|TRBJ2-3|.
CASSGFRTDTQYF
TGTGCTAGCTCCGGATTCCGCACAGATACGCAGTATTTT
>.|TRBV7-9|TRBJ1-1|.
CASSSQYGATEAFF
TGTGCCAGCAGCTCCCAGTATGGGGCCACTGAAGCTTTCTTT
>.|TRBV28|TRBJ1-5|.
CASAQGSLANQPQHF
TGTGCCAGCGCACAGGGAAGTTTAGCCAATCAGCCCCAGCATTTT
>.|TRBV2|TRBJ2-7|.
CASNDRDNTYEQYF
TGTGCCAGCAACGATCGGGACAACACCTACGAGCAGTACTTC
>.|TRBV4-1|TRBJ2-3|.
CASSQDPGWLAQDTQYF
TGCGCCAGCAGCCAAGATCCCGGCTGGCTAGCTCAAGATACGCAGTATTTT
>once|TRBV27|TRBJ2-2|TRBD2
CASSLFFSGRDGTGELFF
TGTGCCAGCAGTTTATTTTTTAGCGGGAGGGATGGCACCGGGGAGCTGTTTTTT
>.|TRBV6-6|TRBJ2-3|.
CASRERHGVADTQYF
TGTGCCAGCAGGGAACGACACGGGGTAGCGGATACGCAGTATTTT
>.|TRBV14|TRBJ2-3|.
CASSGARTSTDTQYF
TGTGCCAGCAGCGGGGCCAGGACTAGCACAGATACGCAGTATTTT
>.|TRBV27|TRBJ2-7|.
CASSFRTGYEQYF
TGTGCCAGCAGTTTCAGGACTGGCTACGAGCAGTACTTC
>.|TRBV7-9|TRBJ2-5|.
CASSSLIGGGLRGTQYF
TGTGCCAGCAGCTCCTTGATAGGGGGGGGCCTAAGAGGGACCCAGTACTTC
>.|TRBV6-1|TRBJ2-7|TRBD2
CASSDLAGALYEQYF
TGTGCCAGCAGTGACCTAGCGGGAGCACTCTACGAGCAGTACTTC
>.|TRBV5-4|TRBJ2-7|.
CASSFSGSYEQYF
TGTGCCAGCAGCTTTTCAGGTTCCTACGAGCAGTACTTC
>.|TRBV6-5|TRBJ2-7|.
CASSRSRTGWEQYF
TGTGCCAGCAGTCGAAGTCGGACTGGCTGGGAGCAGTACTTC
>.|TRBV27|TRBJ2-3|.
CASSPLQIGSSPGGSTDTQYF
TGTGCCAGCAGTCCCCTCCAAATCGGGAGTTCTCCAGGCGGGAGCACAGATACGCAGTATTTT
>once|TRBV6-1|TRBJ1-2|.
CASKQGNTF
TGTGCCAGCAAACAGGGCAACACCTTC
>.|TRBV6-1|TRBJ1-5|.
CASSDWPNQPQHF
TGTGCCAGCAGTGATTGGCCCAATCAGCCCCAGCATTTT
>.|TRBV27|TRBJ2-7|TRBD2
CASSWTSGNYEQYF
TGTGCCAGCAGCTGGACTAGCGGGAACTACGAGCAGTACTTC
>.|TRBV7-9|TRBJ2-7|.
CASRTNREEGFYEQYF
TGTGCCAGCAGAACTAACAGGGAGGAGGGATTCTACGAGCAGTACTTC
>.|TRBV10-1|TRBJ2-7|.
CASSVTSTYEQYF
TGCGCCAGCAGTGTAACATCCACCTACGAGCAGTACTTC
>.|TRBV5-4|TRBJ2-3|.
CASSLFSAGTDTQYF
TGTGCCAGCAGCTTGTTCAGCGCCGGCACAGATACGCAGTATTTT
>.|TRBV5-4|TRBJ1-1|TRBD1
CASRETGVGNTEAFF
TGTGCCAGCAGAGAGACAGGGGTCGGAAACACTGAAGCTTTCTTT
>.|TRBV27|TRBJ2-7|.
CASSLSSGYINEQYF
TGTGCCAGCAGTTTATCCAGCGGGTACATTAACGAGCAGTACTTC
>.|TRBV28|TRBJ2-7|.
CASSYAGAYEQYF
TGTGCCAGCAGTTACGCCGGAGCCTACGAGCAGTACTTC
>.|TRBV5-4|TRBJ2-2|TRBD2
CASSHTGSGMVNTGELFF
TGTGCCAGCAGCCACACCGGAAGCGGGATGGTTAACACCGGGGAGCTGTTTTTT
>.|TRBV11-1|TRBJ2-2|TRBD2
CASSLPLAGGTGELFF
TGTGCCAGCAGCCTACCACTAGCGGGAGGCACCGGGGAGCTGTTTTTT
>.|TRBV9|TRBJ2-1|.
CASSVMDDVYNEQFF
TGTGCCAGCAGCGTAATGGACGACGTCTACAATGAGCAGTTCTTC
>.|TRBV28|TRBJ1-1|TRBD1
CASSFGTEDLGAFF
TGTGCCAGCAGTTTCGGGACAGAAGACCTTGGAGCTTTCTTT
>once|TRBV19|TRBJ2-3|TRBD2
CASTLGLAEPTDTQYF
TGTGCCAGTACCCTGGGACTAGCGGAGCCCACAGATACGCAGTATTTT
>.|TRBV21-1|TRBJ1-3|.
CASSKETGYANTIYF
TGTGCCAGCAGCAAGGAGACAGGGTATGCGAACACCATATATTTT
>.|TRBV29-1|TRBJ2-5|.
CSVWGAGSRVGETQYF
TGCAGCGTGTGGGGGGCAGGGTCGAGGGTGGGAGAGACCCAGTACTTC
>.|TRBV7-6|TRBJ2-7|.
CASSPGDSYEQYF
TGTGCCAGCAGCCCCGGGGACTCCTACGAGCAGTACTTC
>once|TRBV4-1|TRBJ2-7|TRBD2
CASSQVPGLAESYEQYF
TGCGCCAGCAGCCAAGTCCCCGGACTAGCGGAATCCTACGAGCAGTACTTC
>.|TRBV6-6|TRBJ2-7|.
CASRISGTASSYEQYF
TGTGCCAGCAGGATAAGCGGGACAGCAAGCTCCTACGAGCAGTACTTC
>.|TRBV5-1|TRBJ2-1|.
CASRGTLGDEQFF
TGCGCCAGTCGCGGGACCTTAGGCGATGAGCAGTTCTTC
>.|TRBV6-1|TRBJ1-1|TRBD1
CASSDFPGQLNTEAFF
TGTGCCAGCAGTGACTTCCCGGGACAGCTGAACACTGAAGCTTTCTTT
>.|TRBV28|TRBJ1-2|.
CASSFRGTDGYTF
TGTGCCAGCAGTTTTAGGGGTACAGATGGCTACACCTTC
>.|TRBV30|TRBJ2-7|.
CACRAGYSYEQYF
TGTGCCTGTAGGGCGGGATACTCCTACGAGCAGTACTTC
>.|TRBV9|TRBJ2-1|.
CASSVLGGDSLDEQFF
TGTGCCAGCAGCGTATTAGGGGGAGATTCTCTCGATGAGCAGTTCTTC
>.|TRBV28|TRBJ1-1|.
CASSVDRLRSEAFF
TGTGCCAGCAGTGTGGACCGCCTCAGGTCTGAAGCTTTCTTT
>.|TRBV19|TRBJ2-3|.
CASGSASTDTQYF
TGTGCCAGCGGTAGCGCCAGCACAGATACGCAGTATTTT
>.|TRBV15|TRBJ2-4|.
CATSTRAKNIQYF
TGTGCCACCAGCACCAGGGCCAAAAACATTCAGTACTTC
>.|TRBV13|TRBJ2-1|.
CASSLVGEVNEQFF
TGTGCCAGCAGCTTAGTGGGGGAGGTGAATGAGCAGTTCTTC
>.|TRBV7-8|TRBJ2-1|.
CASSPLRDEQFF
TGTGCCAGCAGCCCTCTTAGGGATGAGCAGTTCTTC
>.|TRBV11-2|TRBJ2-7|.
CASSFGGGDYEQYF
TGTGCCAGCAGCTTTGGGGGCGGTGACTACGAGCAGTACTTC
>.|TRBV13|TRBJ1-2|TRBD1
CASSLGSAGGVYGYTF
TGTGCCAGCAGCTTAGGGTCGGCAGGGGGAGTCTATGGCTACACCTTC
>.|TRBV7-2|TRBJ2-5|.
CASSFRGPQETQYF
TGTGCCAGCAGCTTCAGGGGACCCCAAGAGACCCAGTACTTC
>once|TRBV27|TRBJ2-1|.
CASSLSNYNEQFF
TGTGCCAGCAGTTTATCGAATTACAATGAGCAGTTCTTC
>.|TRBV18|TRBJ2-3|.
CASSPRDVTSTDTQYF
TGTGCCAGCTCACCCCGGGACGTAACTAGCACAGATACGCAGTATTTT
>.|TRBV27|TRBJ2-3|.
CASSVLASTDTQYF
TGTGCCAGCAGTGTCTTAGCGTCTACAGATACGCAGTATTTT